Listed here are 5 T cell receptor beta chains from one sample, sequenced in a study of T cells in localized non-small cell lung cancer. Sequencing used immunoSEQ multiplex PCR; TCRdb keeps in-frame clones, though not all of them. The sample contains under 2,000 clones, more than 20% of which appear only once. The specimen was lung tumor tissue, collected before any cancer treatment. The receptors stem from an older male donor with stage II squamous cell lung carcinoma.

This clone has just a few counts. The V call is TRBV9, the J call TRBJ2-5, with no clear D. The CDR3 is 14 residues long. Germline lookup yields CDR1 SGDLS and CDR2 YYNGEE. V gave up 5 bases and J gave up 5 bases, with 16 bases separating them. CDR3: CASSERYLRETQYF. Written as DNA, the CDR3 is TGTGCCAGCAGTGAAAGGTATCTCCGGGAGACCCAGTACTTC.

This clone was seen only a few times. The rearrangement joins TRBV25-1 to TRBJ2-7; D not certain. Trimming took off 3 bases at V and 1 base at J, with 7 bases between the two ends. CDR1 and CDR2 (germline): MGHDK, SYGVNS. The CDR3 is 13 amino acids. The CDR3 spells CASSDWNSYEQYF. CDR3 DNA: TGTGCCAGCAGTGATTGGAATTCCTACGAGCAGTACTTC.

The table lists this clone with a few counts. V usage is TRBV9 and J usage is TRBJ1-6; weak D call: TRBD1 (6 bases). Germline lookup yields CDR1 SGDLS and CDR2 YYNGEE. V was pared by 4 bases and J by 9 bases, with 11 bases between. The CDR3 is 13 amino acids. The CDR3 region is CASSLVGGSPLHF. CDR3 DNA sequence: TGTGCCAGCAGCCTAGTAGGGGGTTCACCCCTCCACTTT.

The genes are TRBV30 and TRBJ2-1; 9 nucleotides line up with TRBD2. The V segment lost 2 bases and the J segment 10 bases; nucleotides outside the gene matches: 6. The CDR3 is 13 amino acids. Germline V gene lookup returns CDR1 GTSNPN and CDR2 SVGIG (reference sequence). The CDR3 spells CAWSLSGGAEQFF. DNA of the CDR3: TGTGCCTGGAGTCTTAGCGGGGGAGCAGAGCAGTTCTTC. The variable domain in full, with the rest retrieved from reference TRBV30 and TRBJ2-1, is SQTIHQWPATLVQPVGSPLSLECTVEGTSNPNLYWYRQAAGRGLQLLFYSVGIGQISSEVPQNLSASRPQDRQFILSSKKLLLSDSGFYLCAWSLSGGAEQFFGPGTRLTVL.

V and J are TRBV6-8 and TRBJ1-4; D gene unclear. This CDR3 spans 14 amino acids. V lost 2 bases to trimming and J lost 6 bases, with 10 bases between them. Germline lookup yields CDR1 MNHGY and CDR2 SAAAGT. The chain's CDR3 is CASSYHPRYEKLFF. DNA of the CDR3: TGTGCCAGCAGTTACCACCCACGGTATGAAAAACTGTTTTTT.